This is a list of T cell receptor beta chains from one sample in a study of blood T cell repertoires in COVID-19. Produced via immunoSEQ multiplex PCR; TCRdb's table is partial and in-frame only. The sample has hundreds of thousands of clones, around 84% seen once; the top ten hold 4.1%. Sequenced input: PBMCs or T cells enriched from blood (not recorded which). These receptors all come from a man aged 30 to 39 with acute COVID-19. CDR3s include the opening cysteine and the closing phenylalanine or tryptophan. Each record gives: J gene, CDR3 length, clone size, V gene, D gene, CDR3 DNA, CDR3 protein. The D gene is left open where the match is weak. Expanded clones are given a class, and other clones once, few, many or no size at all.

j_call: TRBJ1-2; cdr3_length: 14; clone_size: NA; v_call: TRBV18; d_call: NA; cdr3_nt: TGTGCCAGCTCACAAGCAGGGGAAAGCTATGGCTACACCTTC; cdr3_aa: CASSQAGESYGYTF
j_call: TRBJ2-3; cdr3_length: 15; clone_size: NA; v_call: TRBV24-1; d_call: TRBD2; cdr3_nt: TGTGCCACCAGTGACCTAGCGGAGCCAGGAGATACGCAGTATTTT; cdr3_aa: CATSDLAEPGDTQYF
j_call: TRBJ1-1; cdr3_length: 17; clone_size: NA; v_call: TRBV2; d_call: TRBD1; cdr3_nt: TGTGCCAGCAGTGAGTCGAGATACAGACAGGGTAACACTGAAGCTTTCTTT; cdr3_aa: CASSESRYRQGNTEAFF
j_call: TRBJ1-1; cdr3_length: 15; clone_size: NA; v_call: TRBV6-5; d_call: NA; cdr3_nt: TGTGCCAGCAGTTCGGTGGGTCTGGGAGGCACTGAAGCTTTCTTT; cdr3_aa: CASSSVGLGGTEAFF
j_call: TRBJ1-6; cdr3_length: 18; clone_size: NA; v_call: TRBV5-6; d_call: TRBD1; cdr3_nt: TGTGCCAGCAGCTTTCGAGAGACAGGGATAGGAGGCAGTTCACCCCTCCACTTT; cdr3_aa: CASSFRETGIGGSSPLHF
j_call: TRBJ1-5; cdr3_length: 15; clone_size: once; v_call: TRBV6-2/TRBV6-3; d_call: NA; cdr3_nt: TGTGCCAGCCGCCCAGGTAGACAGGGCAATCAGCCCCAGCATTTT; cdr3_aa: CASRPGRQGNQPQHF
j_call: TRBJ2-6; cdr3_length: 17; clone_size: few; v_call: TRBV5-4; d_call: NA; cdr3_nt: TGTGCCAGCAGCTTACTCGACAGCATCTCTGGGGCCAACGTCCTGACTTTC; cdr3_aa: CASSLLDSISGANVLTF
j_call: TRBJ1-6; cdr3_length: 13; clone_size: NA; v_call: TRBV28; d_call: TRBD1; cdr3_nt: TGTGCCAGCGGGACAGGGGTTGGATCACCCCTCCACTTT; cdr3_aa: CASGTGVGSPLHF
j_call: TRBJ2-5; cdr3_length: 14; clone_size: once; v_call: TRBV29-1; d_call: TRBD2; cdr3_nt: TGCAGCGTCTCGATAGCGGGCTCACAAGAGACCCAGTACTTC; cdr3_aa: CSVSIAGSQETQYF
j_call: TRBJ2-2; cdr3_length: 16; clone_size: NA; v_call: TRBV5-6; d_call: TRBD1; cdr3_nt: TGTGCCAGCAGCTTGGTTGGACAGGGGATCACCGGGGAGCTGTTTTTT; cdr3_aa: CASSLVGQGITGELFF
j_call: TRBJ1-5; cdr3_length: 15; clone_size: NA; v_call: TRBV7-8; d_call: NA; cdr3_nt: TGTGCCAGCAGCCCTTACGGGTCTAGCAATCAGCCCCAGCATTTT; cdr3_aa: CASSPYGSSNQPQHF
j_call: TRBJ2-2; cdr3_length: 17; clone_size: NA; v_call: TRBV13; d_call: NA; cdr3_nt: TGTGCCAGCAGCTTAGTGCCCGGGAAAACGAACACCGGGGAGCTGTTTTTT; cdr3_aa: CASSLVPGKTNTGELFF
j_call: TRBJ2-1; cdr3_length: 15; clone_size: NA; v_call: TRBV6-5; d_call: TRBD2; cdr3_nt: TGTGCCAGCAGTAATCTAGCGGGGGGTTACAATGAGCAGTTCTTC; cdr3_aa: CASSNLAGGYNEQFF
j_call: TRBJ1-1; cdr3_length: 17; clone_size: NA; v_call: TRBV5-4; d_call: TRBD1; cdr3_nt: TGTGCCAGCAGCGCCGGGACAGGGGGTTTGAGGAACACTGAAGCTTTCTTT; cdr3_aa: CASSAGTGGLRNTEAFF
j_call: TRBJ2-2; cdr3_length: 15; clone_size: NA; v_call: TRBV24-1; d_call: NA; cdr3_nt: TGTGCCACCAGTGATTTGAGAGGGATGGCCGGGGAGCTGTTTTTT; cdr3_aa: CATSDLRGMAGELFF
j_call: TRBJ1-6; cdr3_length: 13; clone_size: once; v_call: TRBV14; d_call: NA; cdr3_nt: TGTGCCAGCAGCCAAGTCCAGGGATCACCCCTCCACTTT; cdr3_aa: CASSQVQGSPLHF
j_call: TRBJ1-1; cdr3_length: 15; clone_size: NA; v_call: TRBV9; d_call: TRBD1; cdr3_nt: TGTGCCAGCAGCGGTACAGGGGACGGGAACACTGAAGCTTTCTTT; cdr3_aa: CASSGTGDGNTEAFF
j_call: TRBJ1-5; cdr3_length: 13; clone_size: NA; v_call: TRBV27; d_call: NA; cdr3_nt: TGTGCCAGCAGTTTATCACGGGAGCAGCCCCAGCATTTT; cdr3_aa: CASSLSREQPQHF
j_call: TRBJ2-1; cdr3_length: 13; clone_size: NA; v_call: TRBV5-1; d_call: TRBD2; cdr3_nt: TGTGCCAGCAGCTGGGGACTAGCCGATGAGCAGTTCTTC; cdr3_aa: CASSWGLADEQFF
j_call: TRBJ1-1; cdr3_length: 14; clone_size: NA; v_call: TRBV5-1; d_call: NA; cdr3_nt: TGCGCCAGCAGGGATCAGGTAATGAACACTGAAGCTTTCTTT; cdr3_aa: CASRDQVMNTEAFF